The next 21 T cell receptor beta chains were all read from a single sample in a study of blood T cells in healthy people across ages. The use of a sample-barcoded 5' primer and a J-beta primer mix characterized a second PCR of about 7 to 12 cycles. From the 5' RACE reads, TCRdb called clonotypes with MiXCR, one entry per CDR3 protein. The profile covers roughly 930,000 distinct CDR3 sequences, with under 50% appearing a single time and 13% taken by the ten largest. Sequenced: blood. These receptors originate from a man aged 25 to 45 in good health.

On this clonotype itself: Relative to the germline gene, one junction end is altered; a read error may explain this. Here the CDR3 reads CTTSAGEETQYF. CDR3 DNA sequence: TGTACCACCAGTGCTGGAGAAGAGACCCAGTACTTC. This chain connects TRBV24-1 to TRBJ2-7; D gene ambiguous. The J call could be wrong; TRBJ2-5 is a better fit for the DNA end. The CDR3 extends over 12 amino acids. Germline-derived CDR1 and CDR2 are KGHDR and SFDVKD.

The chain joins TRBV4-1 to TRBJ2-1; unclear D gene. Germline assignment: CDR1 MGHRA and CDR2 YSYEKL. V lost 0 bases to trimming and J lost 8 bases, with 5 bases between them. This CDR3 is 12 amino acids long. This chain's CDR3 is CASSQDLHEQFF. The CDR3 DNA reads as TGCGCCAGCAGCCAAGATCTCCATGAGCAGTTCTTC.

This chain connects TRBV10-3 to TRBJ2-3; 9 bases line up with TRBD1. There are 15 residues in the CDR3. V trimming: 4 bases; J trimming: 3 bases; junction bases outside the gene matches: 5. Germline loops: CDR1 ENHRY, CDR2 SYGVKD. The CDR3 region has the DNA TGTGCCATCAGTGGACCGGGACAGGGAACAGATACGCAGTATTTT. Its translation: CAISGPGQGTDTQYF.

V usage is TRBV7-9 and J usage is TRBJ2-3; 9 bases map to TRBD1. This CDR3 has 14 amino acids. CDR1 and CDR2 from the germline V gene are SEHNR and FQNEAQ (reference sequence). The trim removed 7 bases at V and 6 bases at J, leaving 8 bases unmatched. The CDR3 nucleotides are TGTGCCAGCATCAGGACAGGGGATTTTGATACGCAGTATTTT. It is translated as CASIRTGDFDTQYF.

This clonotype turned up a few times. The chain is built from TRBV5-1 and TRBJ1-6; D is uncertain. Trimming removed 3 bases at V and 5 bases at J, with 12 bases between. The CDR3 length is 15 residues. Per the germline V gene, CDR1 is SGHRS and CDR2 is YFSETQ. The CDR3 region is CASSWQSPHNSPLHF. Written as DNA, the CDR3 is TGCGCCAGCAGCTGGCAGAGCCCGCATAATTCACCCCTCCACTTT.

Many counts were recorded for this clonotype. A much larger clone differs from this one at a single base, so this may be a read error. The V gene is TRBV6-2 or TRBV6-3, the J gene TRBJ2-5, with D possibly TRBD2 on 6 matching bases. Trimming cost V 5 bases and J 11 bases, with 18 bases left between them. The germline gives CDR1 MNHEY, CDR2 SVGEGT. This CDR3 spans 13 amino acids. The CDR3 bases are TGTGCCAGCAGTCAAGGCGGGGCAAATGAGCAGTACTTC. Its protein is CASSQGGANEQYF.

This clonotype was detected only once. The chain carries TRBV4-3 and TRBJ2-2; possibly TRBD2 for D (5 bases). V lost 4 bases to trimming and J lost 2 bases, with 14 bases between them. Per germline, CDR1 LGHNA and CDR2 YSLEER. There are 16 residues in the CDR3. CDR3 residues: CASSPRGLSNTGELFF. The CDR3 DNA is TGCGCCAGCAGCCCACGCGGACTCTCAAACACCGGGGAGCTGTTTTTT.

This sequence joins TRBV27 and TRBJ2-1; 8 nucleotides line up with TRBD1. The J call is uncertain, as TRBJ2-7 better fits the DNA end. The CDR3 covers 14 residues. In germline, CDR1 is MNHEY, CDR2 SMNVEV (reference sequence). Written as DNA, the CDR3 is TGTGCCAGCAGCCGGACAGGGCTCTACAATGAGCAGTACTTC. Its protein is CASSRTGLYNEQYF.

The chain uses TRBV14 and TRBJ2-6; D unresolved. CDR1 is SGHDN, CDR2 FVKESK, per germline. There are 16 residues in the CDR3. V lost 0 bases, J lost 0 bases, and 6 bases lay in between. The CDR3 nucleotides read TGTGCCAGCAGCCAAGATCTTCTCTCTGGGGCCAACGTCCTGACTTTC. This sequence encodes CASSQDLLSGANVLTF.

The chain employs TRBV12-3 or TRBV12-4 and TRBJ1-2, with D possibly matching TRBD1 (5 bases). V lost 0 bases and J lost 1, with 12 bases in between. This CDR3 has 16 residues. In DNA form, the CDR3 reads TGTGCCAGCAGTTTAGCGCTCGACAGCTTTAACTATGGCTACACCTTC. This codes for CASSLALDSFNYGYTF.

The chain recombines TRBV25-1 with TRBJ2-7, with TRBD1 as a possible D gene (6 bases). The CDR3 consists of 15 residues. Per the germline V gene, CDR1 is MGHDK and CDR2 is SYGVNS. The V end lost 1 base, the J end lost 0 bases, and 10 bases lay between the germline ends. The CDR3 DNA reads TGTGCCAGCAGTGAATCCGGCAGGGGCTCCTACGAGCAGTACTTC. This encodes CASSESGRGSYEQYF.

The chain is built from TRBV5-5 and TRBJ1-1; no clear D. V gave up 1 base and J gave up 0 bases, with 7 bases separating them. Germline lookup yields CDR1 SGHKS and CDR2 YYEKEE (reference sequence). This CDR3 has 14 amino acids. CDR3 sequence: CASSLTAMNTEAFF. In DNA, the CDR3 is TGTGCCAGCAGCTTGACAGCCATGAACACTGAAGCTTTCTTT.

In its sample, this clonotype was seen a few times. The chain couples TRBV6-2 or TRBV6-3 to TRBJ1-1, with unresolved D. Germline V gene lookup returns CDR1 MNHEY and CDR2 SVGEGT. Trimming left V 6 bases short and J 1 base short, with 12 bases between. The CDR3 consists of 14 residues. CDR3 loop: CASSQNLRNTEAFF. For the CDR3, the DNA is TGTGCCAGCAGCCAAAATCTCAGGAACACTGAAGCTTTCTTT.

The rearrangement links TRBV7-8 to TRBJ1-2; no firm D call. CDR1 and CDR2 from the germline V gene are SGHVS and FQNEAQ. This CDR3 has 14 residues. The germline V and J ends were trimmed by 2 bases and 1 base, with 8 bases remaining between them. The CDR3 DNA is TGTGCCAGCAGCTTAACGCGGGATAACTATGGCTACACCTTC. This gives the protein CASSLTRDNYGYTF.

This clonotype appeared a few times. V is TRBV4-1 and J is TRBJ2-3; no firm D call. Germline lookup yields CDR1 MGHRA and CDR2 YSYEKL. Trimming removed 0 bases from V and 3 bases from J, with 1 base in between. The CDR3 extends over 12 amino acids. CDR3 amino acids: CASSQETDTQYF. For the CDR3, the DNA is TGCGCCAGCAGCCAAGAGACAGATACGCAGTATTTT.

This clonotype showed up just a few times. The chain combines TRBV27 with TRBJ1-2; D not resolved. Germline CDR1 and CDR2: MNHEY and SMNVEV (reference sequence). This CDR3 has 12 amino acids. V was clipped by 5 bases and J by 4 bases, with 8 bases between them. The CDR3 sequence: CASSAGAYGYTF. In DNA, the CDR3 is TGTGCCAGCAGTGCAGGAGCCTATGGCTACACCTTC.

On this clonotype: Sequence at one end of the junction differs from germline and may be a read error. In DNA, the CDR3 is TGTGCCAGCACCCAAAAATCGGACAGGGCGGGCTACACCTTC. It is translated as CASTQKSDRAGYTF. V usage is TRBV4-2 and J usage is TRBJ1-2; 8 bases line up with TRBD1. Germline CDR1 is LGHNA and CDR2 is YNFKEQ. The CDR3 spans 14 residues.

The genes are TRBV25-1 and TRBJ1-1; D is unresolved. This CDR3 has 16 residues. Germline values: CDR1 MGHDK, CDR2 SYGVNS. Trimming took off 7 bases at V and 4 bases at J, with 22 bases between the two ends. The CDR3, as DNA: TGTGCCAGCACCAGAAAGGGAAACTCGCCGGTCACTGAAGCTTTCTTT. Translating gives CASTRKGNSPVTEAFF.

Remarks on this clonotype: At one boundary the junction diverges from the germline segment, which might be a read error. This chain joins TRBV3-1 and TRBJ2-6, with a possible D match to TRBD1 (5 bases). From germline, CDR1 is LGHDT and CDR2 YNNKEL (reference sequence). The CDR3 totals 14 residues. CDR3 in DNA: TGTGCCAGCAGCCACGGCTCTGGGGCCAACGTCCCGACTTTC. Its translation: CASSHGSGANVPTF.

This sequence joins TRBV28 and TRBJ2-3; unclear D gene. Germline V gene data show CDR1 as MDHEN and CDR2 as SYDVKM. V lost 7 bases to trimming and J lost 14 bases, with 19 bases between them. The CDR3 extends over 12 amino acids. The CDR3 region is CASTSLRRGRYF. For the CDR3, the DNA is TGTGCCAGCACCTCCCTACGTCGCGGACGGTATTTT.

This sequence joins TRBV6-2 or TRBV6-3 and TRBJ2-1, with D possibly being TRBD2 (6 bases). Germline V gives CDR1 MNHEY, CDR2 SVGEGT. V was pared by 10 bases and J by 6 bases, with 19 bases between. The CDR3 extends over 14 amino acids. The CDR3 nucleotides read TGTGCCACCGGAGGGCTCGGCGTAGGCAATGAGCAGTTCTTC. This sequence encodes CATGGLGVGNEQFF.